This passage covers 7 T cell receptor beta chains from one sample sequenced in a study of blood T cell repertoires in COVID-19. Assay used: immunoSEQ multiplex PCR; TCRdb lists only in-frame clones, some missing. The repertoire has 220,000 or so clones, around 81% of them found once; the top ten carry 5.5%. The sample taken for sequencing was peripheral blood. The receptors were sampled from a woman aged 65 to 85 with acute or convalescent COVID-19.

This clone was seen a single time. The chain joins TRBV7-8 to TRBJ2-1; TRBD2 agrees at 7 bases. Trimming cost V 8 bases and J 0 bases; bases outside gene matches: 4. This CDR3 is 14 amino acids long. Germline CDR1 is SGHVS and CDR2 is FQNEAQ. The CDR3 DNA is TGTGCCAGCGGGGGGGGGAGCTCCTACAATGAGCAGTTCTTC. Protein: CASGGGSSYNEQFF.

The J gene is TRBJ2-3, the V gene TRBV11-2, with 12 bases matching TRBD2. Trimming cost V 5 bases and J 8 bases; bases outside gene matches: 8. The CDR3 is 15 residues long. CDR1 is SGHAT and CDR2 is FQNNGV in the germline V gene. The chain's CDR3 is CASSQTSGSRFTQYF. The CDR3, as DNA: TGTGCCAGCAGCCAGACTAGCGGGAGCCGTTTTACGCAGTATTTT.

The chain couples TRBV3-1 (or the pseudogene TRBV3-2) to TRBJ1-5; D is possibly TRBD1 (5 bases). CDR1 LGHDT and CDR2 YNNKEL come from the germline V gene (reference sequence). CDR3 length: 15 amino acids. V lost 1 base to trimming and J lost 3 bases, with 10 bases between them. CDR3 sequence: CASSQGTGHNQPQHF. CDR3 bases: TGTGCCAGCAGCCAAGGAACAGGCCACAATCAGCCCCAGCATTTT.

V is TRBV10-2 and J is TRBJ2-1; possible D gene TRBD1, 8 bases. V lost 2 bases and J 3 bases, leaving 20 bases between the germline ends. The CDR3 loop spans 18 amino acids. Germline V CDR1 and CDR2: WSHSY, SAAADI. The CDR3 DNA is TGCGCCAGCAGTGAGGGACAGGGAGGGCCCTCCTTCTACAATGAGCAGTTCTTC. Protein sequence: CASSEGQGGPSFYNEQFF.

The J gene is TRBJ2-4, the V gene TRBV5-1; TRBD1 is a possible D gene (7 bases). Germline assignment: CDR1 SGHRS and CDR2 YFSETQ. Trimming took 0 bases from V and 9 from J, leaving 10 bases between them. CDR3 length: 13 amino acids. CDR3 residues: CASSLGQGGIQYF. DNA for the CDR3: TGCGCCAGCAGCTTGGGGCAGGGGGGCATTCAGTACTTC. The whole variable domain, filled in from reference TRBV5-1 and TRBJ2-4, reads KAGVTQTPRYLIKTRGQQVTLSCSPISGHRSVSWYQQTPGQGLQFLFEYFSETQRNKGNFPGRFSGRQFSNSRSEMNVSTLELGDSALYLCASSLGQGGIQYFGAGTRLSVL.

Written as DNA, the CDR3 is TGTGCCAGCAGCCTCAATCCAGGGGTTCCGCAGTTCTTC. This translates into CASSLNPGVPQFF. The genes are TRBV2 and TRBJ2-1; D might be TRBD1 (6 bases). The ends were cut back, 6 bases at V and 12 bases at J, with 18 bases in the middle. CDR1 and CDR2 (germline): SNHLY, FYNNEI. This CDR3 comprises 13 residues.

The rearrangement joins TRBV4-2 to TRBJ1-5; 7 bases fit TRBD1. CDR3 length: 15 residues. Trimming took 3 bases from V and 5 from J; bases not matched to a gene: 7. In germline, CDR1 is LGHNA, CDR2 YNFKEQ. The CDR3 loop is CASSQRQGGDQPQHF. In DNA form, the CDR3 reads TGTGCCAGCAGCCAGAGACAGGGTGGTGATCAGCCCCAGCATTTT.